This entry lists 2 T cell receptor beta chains sequenced from one sample in a study of shared clonotypes between healthy human individuals. Positively selected for CCR7, the CD45RO-negative cells used as naive CD8 cells excluded terminally differentiated effector memory CD45RA+ cells. Profiling relied on immunoSEQ multiplex PCR, and the TCRdb table lists in-frame clones only, not all of them. The sample yields more than 2 million clones, approximately 94% seen once. Sequencing was done on a sample of naive CD8+ T cells sorted from blood. All receptors derive from a man between 18 and 35 years old in good health.

The chain carries TRBV19 and TRBJ1-6; 9 nucleotides agree with TRBD1. From germline, CDR1 is LNHDA and CDR2 SQIVND (reference sequence). The junction had 6 bases not matched to a gene; V was cut back by 4 bases and J by 11 bases. The CDR3 is 14 residues long. CDR3 nucleotide sequence: TGTGCCAGTAGTAGGACAGGGGAAAGGGCACCCCTCCACTTT. Translated, it gives CASSRTGERAPLHF.

The V gene is TRBV28, the J gene TRBJ2-1; 10 positions match TRBD2. The CDR3 length is 17 residues. Germline V lookup: CDR1 MDHEN, CDR2 SYDVKM. The junction had 15 bases not matched to a gene; V was cut back by 6 bases and J by 7 bases. CDR3 sequence reads: CASRPSGGFPSRNEQFF. The CDR3 DNA is TGTGCCAGCAGGCCTAGCGGGGGATTCCCTAGTAGGAATGAGCAGTTCTTC.